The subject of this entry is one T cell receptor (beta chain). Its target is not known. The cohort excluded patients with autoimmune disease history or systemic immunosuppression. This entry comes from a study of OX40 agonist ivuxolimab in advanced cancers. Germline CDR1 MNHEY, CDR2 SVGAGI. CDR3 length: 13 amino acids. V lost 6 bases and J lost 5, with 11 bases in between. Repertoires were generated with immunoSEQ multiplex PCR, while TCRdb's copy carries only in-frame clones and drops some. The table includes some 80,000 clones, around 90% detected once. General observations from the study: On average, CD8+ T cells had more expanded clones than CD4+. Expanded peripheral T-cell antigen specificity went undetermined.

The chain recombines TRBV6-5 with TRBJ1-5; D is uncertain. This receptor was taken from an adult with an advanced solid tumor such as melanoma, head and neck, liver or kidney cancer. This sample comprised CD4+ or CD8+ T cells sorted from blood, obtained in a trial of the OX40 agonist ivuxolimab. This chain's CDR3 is CASSPSWDQPQHF. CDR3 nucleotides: TGTGCCAGCAGCCCCTCGTGGGATCAGCCCCAGCATTTT.